The 27 T cell receptor beta chains given below trace back to one sample, sequenced in a study of blood T cell repertoires in COVID-19 (dated by TCRdb to 2019 to 2021). Libraries were prepared through the immunoSEQ multiplex PCR assay. Imported from immuneACCESS, the table was reduced by TCRdb to in-frame sequences with V and J called. These copies leave out some clones; in studies compared against another copy, an unresolved V gene accounts for under half, and the cause of the remainder is not known. The sample table lists 110,000 to 150,000 clones, 70% to 90% of them with a count of one. 5% of the sample goes to the ten largest clones. The sequenced sample consisted of peripheral blood. The receptors derive from a woman aged 45-65 years with acute or convalescent COVID-19.

V gene TRBV3-1 (or the pseudogene TRBV3-2) combines with J gene TRBJ1-2; 7 bases are a match to TRBD1. The V gene end was trimmed by 4 bases and the J gene end by 2 bases; junction bases not matched to a gene: 4. The CDR3 totals 14 residues. CDR1 and CDR2 from the germline V gene are LGHDT and YNNKEL (reference sequence). The DNA for the CDR3 is TGTGCCAGCAGCCTAAGGGACAGAAACTATGGCTACACCTTC. Protein: CASSLRDRNYGYTF.

This sequence joins TRBV18 and TRBJ2-7; D is undetermined. The germline V and J ends were trimmed by 1 base and 7 bases, with 8 bases remaining between them. This CDR3 contains 12 residues. Per the germline V gene, CDR1 is KGHSH and CDR2 is LQKENI. CDR3 sequence: CASSPQIEEQYF. The CDR3 DNA is TGTGCCAGCTCACCACAAATAGAGGAGCAGTACTTC.

The V call is TRBV3-1 (or the pseudogene TRBV3-2), the J call TRBJ1-1; D remains ambiguous. Deletions cut 4 bases from V and 0 bases from J, with 15 bases between. This CDR3 has 16 residues. CDR1 is LGHDT, CDR2 YNNKEL, per germline (reference sequence). The CDR3 nucleotides read TGTGCCAGCAGCCCCGGAGGAGGCCGTCTGAACACTGAAGCTTTCTTT. Protein: CASSPGGGRLNTEAFF.

This clone was seen more than once but under ten times. The chain uses TRBV7-2 and TRBJ2-5; the match to TRBD2 covers 14 bases. The germline V gene encodes CDR1 SGHTA and CDR2 FQGNSA. This CDR3 is 15 amino acids long. V lost 4 bases, J lost 5 bases, and 3 bases stayed unmatched. The CDR3: CASSSGLAGVETQYF. In DNA form, the CDR3 reads TGTGCCAGCAGCTCGGGACTAGCGGGGGTCGAGACCCAGTACTTC.

The V gene is TRBV27, the J gene TRBJ2-1, with 8 bases matching TRBD2. The germline V gene has CDR1 MNHEY and CDR2 SMNVEV (reference sequence). This CDR3 region has 15 residues. The V gene end was trimmed by 2 bases and the J gene end by 4 bases; junction bases not matched to a gene: 4. The CDR3 sequence is CASSLAGGEYNEQFF. CDR3 nucleotide sequence: TGTGCCAGCAGTTTAGCGGGGGGCGAGTACAATGAGCAGTTCTTC.

The chain employs TRBV20-1 and TRBJ2-3; 15 nucleotides align to TRBD2. Germline values: CDR1 DFQATT, CDR2 SNEGSKA (reference sequence). The CDR3 extends over 17 amino acids. V was pared by 3 bases and J by 0 bases, with 4 bases of the junction left unmatched. The CDR3: CSASRTSGGVSTDTQYF. CDR3 sequence (DNA): TGCAGTGCTAGTCGGACTAGCGGGGGGGTGAGCACAGATACGCAGTATTTT.

CDR3 in amino acids: CASSTLRSSFFGNEQFF. CDR3 nucleotides: TGTGCCAGTAGTACCTTAAGATCTAGCTTCTTTGGCAATGAGCAGTTCTTC. The rearrangement uses TRBV19 and TRBJ2-1; tentative D call: TRBD2 (5 bases). The CDR3 is 17 residues long. The V gene's germline CDR1 is LNHDA and CDR2 SQIVND (reference sequence). The V end was cut by 4 bases, the J end by 6 bases, with 22 bases between. Together with reference TRBV19 and TRBJ2-1, the CDR3 gives the full variable domain: DGGITQSPKYLFRKEGQNVTLSCEQNLNHDAMYWYRQDPGQGLRLIYYSQIVNDFQKGDIAEGYSVSREKKESFPLTVTSAQKNPTAFYLCASSTLRSSFFGNEQFFGPGTRLTVL.

The V gene is TRBV6-6, the J gene TRBJ2-1; D is uncertain. Germline V lookup: CDR1 MNHNY, CDR2 SVGAGI (reference sequence). V was trimmed by 2 bases and J by 9 bases, leaving 11 bases between them. The CDR3 consists of 13 residues. The CDR3 region has the DNA TGTGCCAGCAGTTACCAGTTACAGCCTGAGCAGTTCTTC. Translation gives CASSYQLQPEQFF.

V and J are TRBV6-5 and TRBJ1-2; 8 bases agree with TRBD1. CDR3 length equals 15 residues. V shed 7 bases, J shed 8 bases, and the junction held 15 bases outside the gene matches. In germline, CDR1 is MNHEY, CDR2 SVGAGI. CDR3 sequence reads: CASTTADREMRGYTF. In DNA, the CDR3 is TGTGCCAGCACCACCGCGGACAGGGAGATGAGGGGCTACACCTTC.

The chain is built from TRBV2 and TRBJ2-1; a weak D match, TRBD2 (7 bases). Trimming removed 7 bases at V and 4 bases at J, with 11 bases between. The CDR3 covers 13 residues. The germline CDR1 and CDR2 sequences are SNHLY and FYNNEI. CDR3 DNA: TGTGCCAGCAAAGGGGGGGGGTACAATGAGCAGTTCTTC. Protein: CASKGGGYNEQFF. The entire variable domain, with the rest obtained from reference TRBV2 and TRBJ2-1, is as follows: EPEVTQTPSHQVTQMGQEVILRCVPISNHLYFYWYRQILGQKVEFLVSFYNNEISEKSEIFDDQFSVERPDGSNFTLKIRSTKLEDSAMYFCASKGGGYNEQFFGPGTRLTVL.

The chain employs TRBV19 and TRBJ1-2; no firm D call. Germline CDR1 LNHDA, CDR2 SQIVND (reference sequence). With 10 bases removed from V and 8 bases from J, the gap between germline ends came to 26 bases. This CDR3 spans 15 amino acids. The CDR3 protein is CATNLELHHFSGYTF. In nucleotides, the CDR3 is TGTGCCACCAATTTGGAGCTCCACCACTTCTCCGGCTACACCTTC.

The chain recombines TRBV27 with TRBJ1-1, with D perhaps TRBD1 (5 bases). The germline V gene encodes CDR1 MNHEY and CDR2 SMNVEV (reference sequence). The V end lost 2 bases, the J end lost 0 bases, and 10 bases lay between the germline ends. The length of the CDR3 is 15 residues. CDR3 sequence (DNA): TGTGCCAGCAGTTTAACGACAGTGATGAACACTGAAGCTTTCTTT. Translation gives CASSLTTVMNTEAFF.

The CDR3 coding sequence is TGTGCCACCAGCCCGGGTCGGTGGAGCACTGAAGCTTTCTTT. Its protein product is CATSPGRWSTEAFF. V is TRBV27 and J is TRBJ1-1, with D unclear. V gave up 10 bases and J gave up 4 bases, with 19 bases separating them. This CDR3 spans 14 amino acids. Germline CDR1 is MNHEY and CDR2 is SMNVEV (reference sequence).

The rearrangement links TRBV28 to TRBJ2-7; TRBD1 agrees at 8 bases. The V segment lost 5 bases and the J segment 4 bases; nucleotides outside the gene matches: 1. Germline lookup yields CDR1 MDHEN and CDR2 SYDVKM. The CDR3 consists of 12 residues. The CDR3 region has the DNA TGTGCCAGCAGTAGACAGGGGTACGAGCAGTACTTC. Translating it yields CASSRQGYEQYF.

CDR3 DNA sequence: TGTGCCAGCAGCCCCGGGGACAGGGGGGACGAGCAGTACTTC. Translated, it gives CASSPGDRGDEQYF. The V gene is TRBV4-2, the J gene TRBJ2-7; the match to TRBD1 covers 11 bases. CDR3 length equals 14 residues. Germline lookup yields CDR1 LGHNA and CDR2 YNFKEQ. Germline trimming cut 4 bases from V and 5 bases from J; bases unmatched to any gene: 4.

The V call is TRBV5-1, the J call TRBJ2-1; no definite D call. The V and J ends lost 4 bases and 8 bases respectively, with 10 bases between them. Germline lookup yields CDR1 SGHRS and CDR2 YFSETQ. The CDR3 runs to 12 residues. The CDR3 coding sequence is TGCGCCAGCAGCGTCCAGGAATATGAGCAGTTCTTC. Amino acids: CASSVQEYEQFF.

The V gene is TRBV30, the J gene TRBJ2-3; TRBD2 agrees at 7 bases. The V gene's germline CDR1 is GTSNPN and CDR2 SVGIG (reference sequence). The CDR3 is 15 residues long. V lost 1 base to trimming and J lost 6 bases; unmatched junction nucleotides: 10. The CDR3, as DNA: TGTGCCTGGAGTGGAAGAGCGGGATCACGGGATACGCAGTATTTT. Its translation: CAWSGRAGSRDTQYF. The complete variable domain, with remaining parts taken from reference TRBV30 and TRBJ2-3, reads SQTIHQWPATLVQPVGSPLSLECTVEGTSNPNLYWYRQAAGRGLQLLFYSVGIGQISSEVPQNLSASRPQDRQFILSSKKLLLSDSGFYLCAWSGRAGSRDTQYFGPGTRLTVL.

V usage is TRBV3-1 (or the pseudogene TRBV3-2) and J usage is TRBJ1-1, with D perhaps matching TRBD1 (6 bases). The germline gives CDR1 LGHDT, CDR2 YNNKEL (reference sequence). The CDR3 extends over 14 amino acids. Trimming took 6 bases from V and 1 from J, leaving 12 bases between them. CDR3 amino acids: CASSLGHRNTEAFF. The CDR3 region has the DNA TGTGCCAGCAGTCTGGGACATAGGAACACTGAAGCTTTCTTT.

The V call is TRBV11-2, the J call TRBJ2-7; D not certain. V was shortened by 4 bases and J by 1 base, with 8 bases between the two germline ends. CDR3 length: 13 amino acids. The V gene's germline CDR1 is SGHAT and CDR2 FQNNGV. CDR3 amino acids: CASSSLESYEQYF. DNA for the CDR3: TGTGCCAGCAGCTCTCTCGAGTCCTACGAGCAGTACTTC.

The chain uses TRBV5-1 and TRBJ2-3; 8 bases line up with TRBD2. After removal of 3 bases from V and 6 bases from J, the junction contained 6 bases not matched to a gene. The length of the CDR3 is 14 residues. In germline, CDR1 is SGHRS, CDR2 YFSETQ. The CDR3 DNA reads as TGCGCCAGCAGCTCCGGACTAGCCCCCGATACGCAGTATTTT. Protein: CASSSGLAPDTQYF.

This clone occurred a few times. The genes are TRBV5-1 and TRBJ2-7; no clear D gene. Germline assignment: CDR1 SGHRS and CDR2 YFSETQ. The CDR3 is made up of 11 amino acids. Trimming stripped 3 bases from V and 9 bases from J, with 10 bases between. The CDR3: CASSSPAGQYF. CDR3 nucleotides: TGCGCCAGCAGCTCCCCGGCAGGGCAGTACTTC.

The J gene is TRBJ1-2, the V gene TRBV27; 7 positions match TRBD1. The germline gives CDR1 MNHEY, CDR2 SMNVEV (reference sequence). V trimming: 5 bases; J trimming: 6 bases; junction bases outside the gene matches: 6. The CDR3 runs 13 residues. The DNA for the CDR3 is TGTGCCAGCAGTCAGGGGGGTGAAGATGGCTACACCTTC. Its translation is CASSQGGEDGYTF.

The chain carries TRBV5-6 and TRBJ2-5, with D possibly TRBD2 on 6 matching bases. Trimming pared 3 bases from V and 2 bases from J, leaving 11 bases between. The CDR3 has 14 amino acids. Germline assignment: CDR1 SGHDT and CDR2 YYEEEE. The CDR3 DNA reads as TGTGCCAGCAGCTCGACTAGTGTACAAGAGACCCAGTACTTC. This encodes CASSSTSVQETQYF.

The V call is TRBV18, the J call TRBJ2-5; D is possibly TRBD1 (7 bases). Trimming removed 3 bases at V and 1 base at J, with 18 bases between. Germline V CDR1 and CDR2: KGHSH, LQKENI. This CDR3 has 17 residues. CDR3: CASSPGTAHGGQETQYF. The CDR3 DNA reads TGTGCCAGCTCACCTGGGACAGCCCACGGGGGCCAAGAGACCCAGTACTTC.

This clone was detected only once. J is TRBJ2-7 and V is TRBV5-6, with TRBD1 identical over 10 bases. Per germline, CDR1 SGHDT and CDR2 YYEEEE. The trim removed 4 bases at V and 1 base at J, leaving 14 bases unmatched. The CDR3 has 18 residues. The chain's CDR3 is CASSPGTGASRESYEQYF. CDR3 coding DNA: TGTGCCAGCAGCCCCGGGACAGGGGCCTCGAGGGAATCCTACGAGCAGTACTTC.

J is TRBJ1-1 and V is TRBV5-6; D call uncertain. Trimming took off 2 bases at V and 4 bases at J, with 12 bases between the two ends. CDR3 length equals 14 residues. The germline gives CDR1 SGHDT, CDR2 YYEEEE. CDR3 DNA sequence: TGTGCCAGCAGCTTATACAGTCCCATCACTGAAGCTTTCTTT. This codes for CASSLYSPITEAFF.

This clone was detected only a few times. The J gene is TRBJ2-7, the V gene TRBV5-1; 8 positions match TRBD2. This CDR3 contains 14 residues. CDR1 is SGHRS and CDR2 is YFSETQ in the germline V gene. With V trimmed by 0 bases and J by 4 bases, 3 bases remained unmatched. DNA of the CDR3: TGCGCCAGCAGCTTGGGACTAGCGTCGTACGAGCAGTACTTC. Encoded protein: CASSLGLASYEQYF.